The 17 T cell receptor beta chains given below trace back to one sample, sequenced in a study of cytomegalovirus exposure and HLA in healthy donors (TCRdb year 2017). Libraries were prepared through the immunoSEQ multiplex PCR assay. For the multiplex PCR, a mixture combining 60 forward primers for TCR Vbeta segments and 13 reverse primers for TCR Jbeta segments was used. Imported from immuneACCESS, the table was reduced by TCRdb to in-frame sequences with V and J called. These copies leave out some clones; in studies compared against another copy, an unresolved V gene accounts for under half, and the cause of the remainder is not known. The sample contains 140,000 to 150,000 clones, roughly 90% of them found a single time. About 0.51% of the sample goes to the ten largest clones. Sequencing input: PBMCs. These receptors came from a woman in her 40s in good health and CMV-seronegative.

The genes are TRBV6-5 and TRBJ2-1; TRBD1 matches 10 bases. CDR1 MNHEY and CDR2 SVGAGI come from the germline V gene. V shed 1 base and J 5 bases; nucleotides not matched to a gene: 2. The CDR3 runs 15 residues. For the CDR3, the DNA is TGTGCCAGCAGTTACTGGGGGACAGGGGACAATGAGCAGTTCTTC. It yields the protein CASSYWGTGDNEQFF.

The chain is built from TRBV7-8 and TRBJ2-7, with 8 positions matching TRBD2. Trimming cost V 3 bases and J 3 bases; bases outside gene matches: 7. The length of the CDR3 is 15 residues. Germline lookup yields CDR1 SGHVS and CDR2 FQNEAQ. The CDR3 DNA reads as TGTGCCAGCAGCTTGCTGGGACTAGGATTCTACGAGCAGTACTTC. Its protein product is CASSLLGLGFYEQYF. Variable domain in full (rest from reference TRBV7-8 and TRBJ2-7): GAGVSQSPRYKVAKRGQDVALRCDPISGHVSLFWYQQALGQGPEFLTYFQNEAQLDKSGLPSDRFFAERPEGSVSTLKIQRTQQEDSAVYLCASSLLGLGFYEQYFGPGTRLTVT.

This clone was found a few times. V usage is TRBV21-1 and J usage is TRBJ2-7; the table's D gene call, TRBD1, was not cross checked with the DNA. TRBV21-1 is a listed pseudogene. CDR3 length: 14 amino acids. This CDR3 is CASTPGQGAYEQYF. The CDR3, as DNA: TGTGCCAGCACCCCGGGGCAGGGGGCCTACGAGCAGTACTTC.

The chain uses TRBV7-8 and TRBJ2-7, with 7 bases fitting TRBD1. The CDR3 runs to 16 residues. The V segment lost 5 bases and the J segment 4 bases; nucleotides outside the gene matches: 14. In germline, CDR1 is SGHVS, CDR2 FQNEAQ. CDR3 DNA sequence: TGTGCCAGCAGCGGCAGGACCGGGACAGTAATATACGAGCAGTACTTC. Translated, it gives CASSGRTGTVIYEQYF.

This clone turned up a few times. This sequence joins TRBV28 and TRBJ2-7; a possible D gene is TRBD1 (5 bases). Looked up from germline, CDR1 is MDHEN and CDR2 is SYDVKM. Trimming took off 5 bases at V and 2 bases at J, with 22 bases between the two ends. The length of the CDR3 is 17 residues. CDR3 nucleotide sequence: TGTGCCAGCAGTCCCCCGATGGGGCCGACTGGGGCCTACGAGCAGTACTTC. It encodes CASSPPMGPTGAYEQYF.

The chain couples TRBV12-5 to TRBJ2-3, with a tentative D call TRBD1 (6 bases). The CDR3 has 13 amino acids. Germline-derived CDR1 and CDR2 are LGHNT and FRNRAP. The V end lost 4 bases, the J end lost 2 bases, and 7 bases lay between the germline ends. The CDR3 spells CASGWDITDTQYF. CDR3 DNA sequence: TGTGCTAGTGGTTGGGACATCACAGATACGCAGTATTTT.

V is TRBV6-1 and J is TRBJ2-1; 12 bases are shared with TRBD1. The CDR3 extends over 15 amino acids. Germline lookup yields CDR1 MNHNS and CDR2 SASEGT. The V segment lost 7 bases and the J segment 8 bases; nucleotides outside the gene matches: 9. This chain's CDR3 is CASTLGTGGMHEQFF. In nucleotides, the CDR3 is TGTGCCAGCACCCTAGGGACAGGGGGCATGCATGAGCAGTTCTTC.

This rearrangement joins TRBV28 to TRBJ2-7; D is possibly TRBD1 (5 bases). Trimming pared 6 bases from V and 4 bases from J, leaving 13 bases between. CDR1 and CDR2 from the germline V gene are MDHEN and SYDVKM. This CDR3 has 13 amino acids. The CDR3 DNA is TGTGCCAGCAGCCGAAACAGGTGGTACGAGCAGTACTTC. The encoded protein is CASSRNRWYEQYF. The variable domain in full, completed from reference TRBV28 and TRBJ2-7, reads DVKVTQSSRYLVKRTGEKVFLECVQDMDHENMFWYRQDPGLGLRLIYFSYDVKMKEKGDIPEGYSVSREKKERFSLILESASTNQTSMYLCASSRNRWYEQYFGPGTRLTVT.

The V call is TRBV30, the J call TRBJ1-2; a weak D match, TRBD1 (5 bases). The germline gives CDR1 GTSNPN, CDR2 SVGIG (reference sequence). The V gene lost 2 bases and the J gene lost 7 bases, with 8 bases spanning the gap. This CDR3 has 11 amino acids. In DNA, the CDR3 is TGTGCCTGGAGTTCGGGGGGTGGCTACACCTTC. Protein sequence: CAWSSGGGYTF.

The V call is TRBV19, the J call TRBJ2-5; tentatively, D is TRBD2 (6 bases). The end of the DNA is better explained by TRBJ2-7, so the J call may be wrong. Germline V gene lookup returns CDR1 LNHDA and CDR2 SQIVND (reference sequence). The CDR3 extends over 15 amino acids. The CDR3 here is CASSISGVKSYEQYF. The CDR3 DNA sequence: TGTGCCAGTAGTATATCGGGGGTTAAGTCCTACGAGCAGTACTTC.

V and J are TRBV11-2 and TRBJ1-4; 7 bases are a match to TRBD1. Germline V gives CDR1 SGHAT, CDR2 FQNNGV. The J segment lost 5 bases and the V segment lost 0 bases, leaving 3 bases of the junction unmatched. CDR3 length: 15 amino acids. CDR3 in DNA: TGTGCCAGCAGCTTAGAGGCAGGGGGGAATGAAAAACTGTTTTTT. Its protein product is CASSLEAGGNEKLFF.

The gene calls are TRBV11-1 and TRBJ2-1; 7 bases map to TRBD2. CDR1 and CDR2 from the germline V gene are SGHAT and FQDESV (reference sequence). This CDR3 contains 18 residues. J lost 9 bases, V lost 0 bases, and 17 bases had no gene match. In nucleotides, the CDR3 is TGTGCCAGCAGCTTAGCCGGGGTGGGTGCGGGAGATCTGGGTGAGCAGTTCTTC. This gives the protein CASSLAGVGAGDLGEQFF.

Concerning this clone itself: A read error may produce the germline difference seen at one junction end. The chain uses TRBV7-7 and TRBJ2-1; weak D call: TRBD1 (8 bases). The CDR3 extends over 15 amino acids. The germline CDR1 and CDR2 sequences are SSHAT and FNYEAQ (reference sequence). The CDR3 loop reads CASSQGASGVNEQFF. The CDR3 bases are TGTGCTAGCAGCCAGGGGGCTAGCGGCGTCAATGAGCAGTTCTTC. Full variable domain (missing parts from reference TRBV7-7 and TRBJ2-1): GAGVSQSPRYKVTKRGQDVTLRCDPISSHATLYWYQQALGQGPEFLTYFNYEAQPDKSGLPSDRFSAERPEGSISTLTIQRTEQRDSAMYRCASSQGASGVNEQFFGPGTRLTVL.

The V gene is TRBV5-1, the J gene TRBJ2-7; 9 positions match TRBD2. J gave up 2 bases and V 0 bases, and 6 bases lay outside the gene matches. The germline gives CDR1 SGHRS, CDR2 YFSETQ. This CDR3 has 16 amino acids. DNA of the CDR3: TGCGCCAGCAGCTTGGGACCTAGCGGGATAGCCTACGAGCAGTACTTC. Encoded protein: CASSLGPSGIAYEQYF.

The J gene is TRBJ2-3, the V gene TRBV5-1, with D possibly TRBD1 on 5 matching bases. V was cut by 6 bases and J by 0 bases, with 17 bases left in between. In germline, CDR1 is SGHRS, CDR2 YFSETQ. CDR3 length equals 16 residues. The CDR3 sequence: CASTLGATTSTDTQYF. Here the CDR3 DNA reads TGCGCCAGCACCCTTGGGGCCACAACTAGCACAGATACGCAGTATTTT.

The J gene is TRBJ2-1, the V gene TRBV4-3, with D perhaps TRBD2 (5 bases). The germline gives CDR1 LGHNA, CDR2 YSLEER. There are 19 residues in the CDR3. V was clipped by 0 bases and J by 3 bases, with 21 bases between them. In DNA form, the CDR3 reads TGCGCCAGCAGCCAAGAGGGTCCCCCTATTTATCGGGACTACAATGAGCAGTTCTTC. Protein: CASSQEGPPIYRDYNEQFF.

The chain links TRBV2 to TRBJ1-4, with 8 bases identical to TRBD1. This CDR3 is built from 16 residues. Losses at the gene ends were 6 bases for V and 8 bases for J; bases not matched to a gene: 14. Per germline, CDR1 SNHLY and CDR2 FYNNEI. The CDR3 DNA sequence: TGTGCCAGCAGCGGCCTGACAGGGGAGGGGGGGGAAAAACTGTTTTTT. Its translation: CASSGLTGEGGEKLFF.